This entry describes one T cell receptor beta chain. Its antigen is not known. The data derive from a study of cytomegalovirus exposure and HLA in healthy donors. Points from the study as a whole: Earlier analysis found most TCR beta V segments productive about 90% or about 30% of the time.

It was with 60 Vbeta and 13 Jbeta primers that the PCR ran. Per the original methods: An analysis performed later counted 74 million or so unique TCR beta chains (roughly 11 million of them shared). TCRdb keeps only in-frame clones here, not all; method: immunoSEQ multiplex PCR. Clone size and V and J calls were adopted from that table, with D and trimming inferred from the DNA. The sample lists some 140,000 clones; approximately 80% were seen once. What was sequenced was PBMCs. The sequence was collected from a woman in her forties or fifties in good health and CMV-seropositive.

The DNA for the CDR3 is TGCGCCAGCAGTGTGAGACACATGAACACTGAAGCTTTCTTT. This codes for CASSVRHMNTEAFF. The rearrangement uses TRBV10-1 and TRBJ1-1; D not certain. Trimming removed 4 bases at V and 0 bases at J, with 9 bases between. The germline gives CDR1 WNHNN, CDR2 SYGVQD (reference sequence). The CDR3 length is 14 residues.